This T cell receptor beta chain appears in the sequencing data of a study of T cells after yellow fever vaccination. Overall study context: For low cell numbers, libraries were made with SMART-Seq v4 Ultra Low Input. General study points: Subsequent to the booster, the majority of primary-vaccination clones reappeared (roughly 95% CD4, approximately 85% CD8). From the bulk population, abundant clonotypes could contaminate and appear within FACS-sorted repertoires.

After removal of 6 bases from V and 6 bases from J, the junction contained 6 bases not matched to a gene. CDR3 length: 15 amino acids. Per germline, CDR1 ENHRY and CDR2 SYGVKD. This clonotype occurred once. The antigen remains unidentified. Synthesis of TCR cDNA relied on 5'RACE template switching, which attached a universal primer site and UMIs. TCRdb fed the 5' RACE reads into MiXCR, producing one record per CDR3 protein. This sample has about 320,000 distinct CDR3 sequences, with approximately 11% found just once. This specimen was CD4+ T cells sorted from PBMCs, taken 45 days after the yellow fever booster vaccination. The sequence was collected from a young man who received the YFV17D yellow fever vaccine. The genes are TRBV10-3 and TRBJ1-6; 9 bases agree with TRBD1. The CDR3 is CAIRGQGSTNSPLHF. The CDR3 nucleotides read TGTGCCATCAGGGGACAGGGAAGTACTAATTCACCCCTCCACTTT.